A selection of T cell receptor beta chains follows, all from one sample in a study of circulating CD8 cells and anti-PD-1 response in melanoma. TCRdb re-analysed the reads in MiXCR, keeping a single row per CDR3 protein. The sample holds about 1,500 distinct CDR3 sequences; less than 10% are singletons and the top ten take around 5%. The input for sequencing was CD8+ T cells from PBMCs, taken at baseline or after one month of anti-PD-1 therapy (not recorded which). These receptors were obtained from a human donor with melanoma. Each CDR3 is given with its conserved first and last residue. Fields, in order: J gene, clone size, D gene, V gene, CDR3 protein, CDR3 DNA. The D gene is left open where the match is weak. Rows give clone size only sometimes, using once, few, many, or a class for an expanded clone.

>TRBJ2-1|medium-sized|.|TRBV27
CASSFYNEQFF
TGTGCCAGCAGTTTTTACAATGAGCAGTTCTTC
>TRBJ2-5|medium-sized|.|TRBV19
CASSMFGGEAQYF
TGTGCCAGTAGTATGTTCGGTGGTGAGGCCCAGTACTTC
>TRBJ1-1|.|.|TRBV19
CASTPGNTEAFF
TGTGCCAGTACCCCTGGGAACACTGAAGCTTTCTTT
>TRBJ1-2|.|.|TRBV12-3/TRBV12-4
CASSYGELDGYTF
TGTGCCAGCAGTTATGGGGAGCTAGATGGCTACACCTTC
>TRBJ2-1|medium-sized|TRBD1|TRBV19
CASSIGQGVYNEQFF
TGTGCCAGTAGTATAGGGCAGGGGGTGTACAATGAGCAGTTCTTC
>TRBJ2-5|once|.|TRBV28
CASSYWTAYQETQYF
TGTGCCAGCAGTTACTGGACGGCGTACCAAGAGACCCAGTACTTC
>TRBJ2-2|medium-sized|.|TRBV19
CASNTLGTGELFF
TGTGCCAGTAATACCCTTGGGACCGGGGAGCTGTTTTTT
>TRBJ2-7|large|TRBD1|TRBV20-1
CSARSLTGEYYEQYF
TGCAGTGCTAGATCGCTGACAGGGGAGTACTACGAGCAGTACTTC
>TRBJ2-2|large|TRBD2|TRBV19
CASAPSGDGTGELFF
TGTGCCAGTGCCCCTAGCGGCGACGGGACCGGGGAGCTGTTTTTT
>TRBJ2-7|large|.|TRBV6-6
CAAEAGRGGSSYEQYF
TGTGCCGCCGAGGCGGGCAGGGGCGGGAGCTCCTACGAGCAGTACTTC
>TRBJ1-1|large|.|TRBV19
CASTLTAGPYTEAFF
TGTGCCAGTACCCTGACCGCAGGGCCGTACACTGAAGCTTTCTTT
>TRBJ2-3|.|TRBD2|TRBV20-1
CSASDSGGEDTQYF
TGCAGTGCTAGCGATAGCGGGGGAGAAGATACGCAGTATTTT
>TRBJ2-1|few|TRBD2|TRBV4-2
CASSQVAGGHNEQFF
TGTGCCAGCAGCCAAGTCGCGGGGGGGCATAATGAGCAGTTCTTC
>TRBJ2-1|large|TRBD2|TRBV28
CASSFLAGGHNEQFF
TGTGCCAGCAGTTTTCTAGCGGGGGGCCACAATGAGCAGTTCTTC
>TRBJ1-1|medium-sized|TRBD1|TRBV7-9
CASSPWDSGTEAFF
TGTGCCAGCAGCCCTTGGGACAGTGGCACTGAAGCTTTCTTT
>TRBJ2-1|once|.|TRBV19
CASSILTYNEQFF
TGTGCCAGTAGTATTCTTACGTACAATGAGCAGTTCTTC
>TRBJ2-7|few|.|TRBV19
CASRQGPDEQYF
TGTGCCAGTAGACAGGGTCCCGACGAGCAGTACTTC
>TRBJ1-5|large|.|TRBV19
CASSIWGQGNQPQHF
TGTGCCAGTAGTATCTGGGGCCAGGGCAATCAGCCCCAGCATTTT
>TRBJ2-1|medium-sized|.|TRBV27
CASSRPGGFF
TGTGCCAGCAGTCGCCCCGGGGGGTTCTTC
>TRBJ2-1|few|TRBD1|TRBV6-4
CASSPGQGPNEQFF
TGTGCCAGCAGTCCGGGACAGGGCCCCAATGAGCAGTTCTTC
>TRBJ2-7|medium-sized|.|TRBV12-3/TRBV12-4
CASSFGSSDEQYF
TGTGCCAGCAGTTTTGGCAGTTCTGACGAGCAGTACTTC
>TRBJ2-1|large|.|TRBV19
CASSYTRYNEQFF
TGTGCCAGTAGTTACACTAGGTACAATGAGCAGTTCTTC
>TRBJ2-3|medium-sized|.|TRBV29-1
CSVDMPNTDTQYF
TGCAGCGTTGACATGCCGAACACAGATACGCAGTATTTT
>TRBJ2-7|large|.|TRBV29-1
CSVELTVGSEQYF
TGCAGCGTTGAATTAACAGTGGGGAGCGAGCAGTACTTC
>TRBJ1-4|large|TRBD1|TRBV9
CASSPGQGTEKLFF
TGTGCCAGCAGCCCGGGACAGGGCACTGAAAAACTGTTTTTT
>TRBJ2-7|.|.|TRBV30
CAWSVVQAPYEQYF
TGTGCCTGGAGTGTCGTACAGGCACCCTACGAGCAGTACTTC
>TRBJ2-2|few|.|TRBV30
CAWSPQGFTGELFF
TGTGCCTGGAGTCCTCAGGGGTTCACCGGGGAGCTGTTTTTT
>TRBJ2-3|medium-sized|.|TRBV12-5
CASEGGGTDTQYF
TGTGCTAGTGAGGGGGGGGGCACAGATACGCAGTATTTT
>TRBJ2-5|large|.|TRBV2
CASSDAPGAQGLRETQYF
TGTGCCAGCAGTGATGCGCCGGGGGCTCAGGGTTTACGAGAGACCCAGTACTTC
>TRBJ2-2|medium-sized|TRBD1|TRBV19
CASSKTGTGELFF
TGTGCCAGTAGTAAGACAGGGACCGGGGAGCTGTTTTTT
>TRBJ1-1|large|TRBD1|TRBV29-1
CSVESQGEVDTEAFF
TGCAGCGTTGAAAGCCAGGGGGAGGTTGACACTGAAGCTTTCTTT
>TRBJ2-1|medium-sized|.|TRBV12-3/TRBV12-4
CASSLQGNYNEQFF
TGTGCCAGCAGTTTACAGGGGAACTACAATGAGCAGTTCTTC
>TRBJ2-3|few|.|TRBV7-2
CASSYLATSTDTQYF
TGTGCCAGCAGCTACCTAGCGACTAGCACAGATACGCAGTATTTT
>TRBJ2-3|medium-sized|.|TRBV12-5
CASGRGGSPRDTQYF
TGTGCTAGTGGCCGAGGGGGGTCTCCCCGAGATACGCAGTATTTT
>TRBJ2-7|medium-sized|TRBD1|TRBV7-2
CASSPGTGYPYEQYF
TGTGCCAGCAGCCCAGGGACAGGGTACCCCTACGAGCAGTACTTC
>TRBJ2-7|medium-sized|.|TRBV3-1
CASSHLGAYEQYF
TGTGCCAGCAGCCACCTTGGGGCTTACGAGCAGTACTTC
>TRBJ2-7|few|.|TRBV7-2
CASSLAPLPYEQYF
TGTGCCAGCAGCTTAGCCCCCCTACCTTACGAGCAGTACTTC
>TRBJ1-1|few|.|TRBV29-1
CSVDRGTEAFF
TGCAGCGTTGACAGGGGCACTGAAGCTTTCTTT